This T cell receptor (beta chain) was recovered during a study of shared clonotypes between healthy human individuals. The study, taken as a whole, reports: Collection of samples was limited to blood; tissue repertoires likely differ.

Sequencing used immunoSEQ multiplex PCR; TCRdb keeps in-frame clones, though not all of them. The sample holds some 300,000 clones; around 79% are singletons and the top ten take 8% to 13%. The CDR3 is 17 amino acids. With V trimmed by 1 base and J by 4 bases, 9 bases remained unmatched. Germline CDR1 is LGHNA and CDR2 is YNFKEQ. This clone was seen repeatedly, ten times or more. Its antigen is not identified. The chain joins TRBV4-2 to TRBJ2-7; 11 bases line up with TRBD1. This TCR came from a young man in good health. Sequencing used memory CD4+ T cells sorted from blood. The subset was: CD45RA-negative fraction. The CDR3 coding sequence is TGTGCCAGCAGCCAAGCCTCGGACAGGGGGCTTCGGTACGAGCAGTACTTC. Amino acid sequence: CASSQASDRGLRYEQYF.